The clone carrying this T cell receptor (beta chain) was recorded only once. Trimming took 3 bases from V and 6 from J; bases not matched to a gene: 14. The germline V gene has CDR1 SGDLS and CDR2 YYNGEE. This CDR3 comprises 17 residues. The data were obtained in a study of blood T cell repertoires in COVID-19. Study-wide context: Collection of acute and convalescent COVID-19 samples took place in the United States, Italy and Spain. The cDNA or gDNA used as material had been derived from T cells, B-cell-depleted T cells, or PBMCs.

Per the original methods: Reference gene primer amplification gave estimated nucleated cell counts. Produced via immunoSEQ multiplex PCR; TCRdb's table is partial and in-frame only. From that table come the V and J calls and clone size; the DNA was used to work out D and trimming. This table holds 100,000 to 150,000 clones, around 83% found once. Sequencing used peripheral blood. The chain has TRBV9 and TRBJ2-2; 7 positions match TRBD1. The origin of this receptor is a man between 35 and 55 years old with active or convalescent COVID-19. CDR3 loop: CASSDPTGLGFPGELFF. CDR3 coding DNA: TGTGCCAGCAGCGACCCGACAGGGTTGGGGTTTCCCGGGGAGCTGTTTTTT.